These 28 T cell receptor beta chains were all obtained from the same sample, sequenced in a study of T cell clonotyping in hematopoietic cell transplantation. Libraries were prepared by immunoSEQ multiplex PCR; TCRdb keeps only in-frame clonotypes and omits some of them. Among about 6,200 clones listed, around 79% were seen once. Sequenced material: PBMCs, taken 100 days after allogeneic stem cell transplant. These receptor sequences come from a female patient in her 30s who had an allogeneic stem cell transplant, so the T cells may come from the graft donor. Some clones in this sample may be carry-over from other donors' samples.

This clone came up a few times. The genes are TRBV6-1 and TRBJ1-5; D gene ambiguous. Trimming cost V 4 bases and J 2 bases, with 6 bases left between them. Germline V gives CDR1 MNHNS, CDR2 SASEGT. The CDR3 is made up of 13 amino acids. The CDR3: CASSVSGNQPQHF. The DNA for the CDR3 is TGTGCCAGCAGTGTTTCGGGCAATCAGCCCCAGCATTTT.

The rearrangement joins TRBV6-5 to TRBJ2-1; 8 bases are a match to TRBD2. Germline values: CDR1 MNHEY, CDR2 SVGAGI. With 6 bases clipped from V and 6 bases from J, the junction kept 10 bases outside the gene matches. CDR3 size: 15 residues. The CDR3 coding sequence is TGTGCCAGCAGCCTTTCGGGGGGGGTCGGCAATGAGCAGTTCTTC. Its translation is CASSLSGGVGNEQFF.

This CDR3 reads CASSGQPNTEAFF. The CDR3 coding sequence is TGTGCCAGCAGTGGACAGCCAAACACTGAAGCTTTCTTT. The chain joins TRBV2 to TRBJ1-1; possibly TRBD1 for D (5 bases). In germline, CDR1 is SNHLY, CDR2 FYNNEI. Trimming stripped 4 bases from V and 2 bases from J, with 8 bases between. This CDR3 comprises 13 residues. The full variable domain, its missing parts supplied by reference TRBV2 and TRBJ1-1, is EPEVTQTPSHQVTQMGQEVILRCVPISNHLYFYWYRQILGQKVEFLVSFYNNEISEKSEIFDDQFSVERPDGSNFTLKIRSTKLEDSAMYFCASSGQPNTEAFFGQGTRLTVV.

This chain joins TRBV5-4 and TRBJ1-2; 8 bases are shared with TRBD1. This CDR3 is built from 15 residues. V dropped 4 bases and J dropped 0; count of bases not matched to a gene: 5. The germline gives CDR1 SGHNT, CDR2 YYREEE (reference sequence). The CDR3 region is CASSGQGASNYGYTF. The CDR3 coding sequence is TGTGCCAGCAGCGGACAGGGCGCCTCTAACTATGGCTACACCTTC.

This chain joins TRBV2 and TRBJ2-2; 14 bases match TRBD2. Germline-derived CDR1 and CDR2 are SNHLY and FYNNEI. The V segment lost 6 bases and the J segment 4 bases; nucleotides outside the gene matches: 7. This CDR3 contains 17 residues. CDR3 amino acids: CASSIRGLAGVTGELFF. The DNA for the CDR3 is TGTGCCAGCAGCATAAGGGGACTAGCGGGGGTCACCGGGGAGCTGTTTTTT. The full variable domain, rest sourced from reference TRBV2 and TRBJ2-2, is EPEVTQTPSHQVTQMGQEVILRCVPISNHLYFYWYRQILGQKVEFLVSFYNNEISEKSEIFDDQFSVERPDGSNFTLKIRSTKLEDSAMYFCASSIRGLAGVTGELFFGEGSRLTVL.

The CDR3, as DNA: TGTGCCAGCAGTGAATGGGGGGGTTCCTACAATGAGCAGTTCTTC. Translated, it gives CASSEWGGSYNEQFF. This rearrangement joins TRBV2 to TRBJ2-1, with 7 bases that match TRBD2. V gave up 2 bases and J gave up 1 base; unmatched junction bases: 2. From germline, CDR1 is SNHLY and CDR2 FYNNEI. The length of the CDR3 is 15 residues.

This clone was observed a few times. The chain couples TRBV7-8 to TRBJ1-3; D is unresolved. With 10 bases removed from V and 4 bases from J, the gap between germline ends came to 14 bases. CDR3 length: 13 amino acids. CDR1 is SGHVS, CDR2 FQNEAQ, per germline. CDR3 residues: CATTLGPGNTIYF. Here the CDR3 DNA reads TGTGCCACCACTCTTGGGCCAGGAAACACCATATATTTT.

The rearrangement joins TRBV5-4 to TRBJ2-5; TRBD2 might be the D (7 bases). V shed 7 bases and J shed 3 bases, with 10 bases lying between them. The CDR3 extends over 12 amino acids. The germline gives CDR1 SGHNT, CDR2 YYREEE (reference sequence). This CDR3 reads CASGGAEETQYF. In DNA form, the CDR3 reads TGTGCCAGCGGGGGGGCGGAAGAGACCCAGTACTTC.

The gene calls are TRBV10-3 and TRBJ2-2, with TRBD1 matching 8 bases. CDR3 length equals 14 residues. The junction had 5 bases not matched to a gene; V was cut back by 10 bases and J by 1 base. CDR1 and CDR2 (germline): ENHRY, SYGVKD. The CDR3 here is CANAGTGNTGELFF. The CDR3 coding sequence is TGTGCCAACGCCGGGACAGGGAACACCGGGGAGCTGTTTTTT.

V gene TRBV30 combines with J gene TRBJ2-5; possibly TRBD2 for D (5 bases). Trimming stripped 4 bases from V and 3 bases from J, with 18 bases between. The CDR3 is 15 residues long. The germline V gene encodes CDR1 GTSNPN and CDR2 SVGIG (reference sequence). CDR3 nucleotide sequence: TGTGCCTGGACCATAGGTATCGGGGTAGAAGAGACCCAGTACTTC. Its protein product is CAWTIGIGVEETQYF. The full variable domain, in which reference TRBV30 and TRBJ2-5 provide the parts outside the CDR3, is SQTIHQWPATLVQPVGSPLSLECTVEGTSNPNLYWYRQAAGRGLQLLFYSVGIGQISSEVPQNLSASRPQDRQFILSSKKLLLSDSGFYLCAWTIGIGVEETQYFGPGTRLLVL.

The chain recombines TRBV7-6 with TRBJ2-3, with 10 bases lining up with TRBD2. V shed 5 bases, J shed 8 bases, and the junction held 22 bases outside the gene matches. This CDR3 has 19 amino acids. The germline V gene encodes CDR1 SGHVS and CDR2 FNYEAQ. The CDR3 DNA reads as TGTGCCAGCAGCCTGCTAGGGCCCAGCGGGGGGGCCGCCGCGGGTACGCAGTATTTT. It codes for CASSLLGPSGGAAAGTQYF.

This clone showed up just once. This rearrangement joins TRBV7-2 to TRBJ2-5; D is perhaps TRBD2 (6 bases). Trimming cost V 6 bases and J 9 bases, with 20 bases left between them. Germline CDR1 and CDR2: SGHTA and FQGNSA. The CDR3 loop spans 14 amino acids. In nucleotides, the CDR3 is TGTGCCAGCAGTAATAAGCGGGTGGGCTCGGCCCAGTACTTC. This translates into CASSNKRVGSAQYF.

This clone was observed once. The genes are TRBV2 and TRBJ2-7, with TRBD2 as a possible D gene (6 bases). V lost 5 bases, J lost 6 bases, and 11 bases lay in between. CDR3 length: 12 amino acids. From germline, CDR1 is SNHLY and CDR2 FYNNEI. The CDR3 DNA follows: TGTGCCAGCAGTACCCCCGGGGGCGAGCAGTACTTC. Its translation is CASSTPGGEQYF.

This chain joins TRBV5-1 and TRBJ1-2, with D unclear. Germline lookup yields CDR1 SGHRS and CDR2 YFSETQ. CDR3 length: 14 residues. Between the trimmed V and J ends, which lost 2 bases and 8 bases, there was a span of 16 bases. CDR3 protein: CASSFEKLIEGYTF. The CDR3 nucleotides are TGCGCCAGCAGCTTTGAAAAGCTTATAGAGGGCTACACCTTC.

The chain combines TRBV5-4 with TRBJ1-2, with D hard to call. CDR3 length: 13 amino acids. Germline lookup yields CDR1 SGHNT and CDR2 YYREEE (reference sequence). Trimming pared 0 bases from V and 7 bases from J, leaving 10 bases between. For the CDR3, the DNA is TGTGCCAGCAGCTTGGACGGCTTGGGTGGCTACACCTTC. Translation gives CASSLDGLGGYTF.

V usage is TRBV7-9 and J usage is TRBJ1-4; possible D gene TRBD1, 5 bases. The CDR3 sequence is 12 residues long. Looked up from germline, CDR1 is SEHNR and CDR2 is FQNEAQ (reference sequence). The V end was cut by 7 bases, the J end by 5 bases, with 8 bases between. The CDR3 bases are TGTGCCAGCACGGGGGTAAATGAAAAACTGTTTTTT. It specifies CASTGVNEKLFF. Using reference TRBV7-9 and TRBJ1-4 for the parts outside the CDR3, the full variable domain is DTGVSQNPRHKITKRGQNVTFRCDPISEHNRLYWYRQTLGQGPEFLTYFQNEAQLEKSRLLSDRFSAERPKGSFSTLEIQRTEQGDSAMYLCASTGVNEKLFFGSGTQLSVL.

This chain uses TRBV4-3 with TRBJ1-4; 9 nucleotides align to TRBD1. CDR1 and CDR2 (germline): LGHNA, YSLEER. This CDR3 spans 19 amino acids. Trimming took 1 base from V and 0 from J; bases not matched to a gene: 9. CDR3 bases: TGCGCCAGCAGCCAAGGACAGGGGGTGGTTTTCACAACTAATGAAAAACTGTTTTTT. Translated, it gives CASSQGQGVVFTTNEKLFF.

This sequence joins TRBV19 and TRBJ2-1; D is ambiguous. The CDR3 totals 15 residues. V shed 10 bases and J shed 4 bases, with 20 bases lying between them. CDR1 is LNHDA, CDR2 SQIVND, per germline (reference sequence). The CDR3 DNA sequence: TGTGCCACTTCGAGTCTGGAGACCCGATACAATGAGCAGTTCTTC. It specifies CATSSLETRYNEQFF.

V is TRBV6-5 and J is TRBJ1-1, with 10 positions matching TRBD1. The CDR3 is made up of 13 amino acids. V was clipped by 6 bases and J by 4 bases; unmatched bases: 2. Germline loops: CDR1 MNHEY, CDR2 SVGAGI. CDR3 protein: CASRRTGGTEAFF. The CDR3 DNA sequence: TGTGCCAGCAGGAGGACAGGGGGCACTGAAGCTTTCTTT.

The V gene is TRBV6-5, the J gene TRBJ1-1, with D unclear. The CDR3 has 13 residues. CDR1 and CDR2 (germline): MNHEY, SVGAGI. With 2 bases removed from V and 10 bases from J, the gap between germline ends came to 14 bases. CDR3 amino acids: CASSYPGDTVAFF. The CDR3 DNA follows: TGTGCCAGCAGTTACCCGGGAGACACGGTAGCTTTCTTT.

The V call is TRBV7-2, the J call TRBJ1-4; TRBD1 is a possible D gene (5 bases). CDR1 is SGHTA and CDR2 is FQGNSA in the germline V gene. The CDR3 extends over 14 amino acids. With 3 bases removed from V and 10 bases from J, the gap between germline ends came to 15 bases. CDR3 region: CASSLGGSGRKLFF. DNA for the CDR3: TGTGCCAGCAGCTTGGGGGGGTCAGGGCGAAAACTGTTTTTT.

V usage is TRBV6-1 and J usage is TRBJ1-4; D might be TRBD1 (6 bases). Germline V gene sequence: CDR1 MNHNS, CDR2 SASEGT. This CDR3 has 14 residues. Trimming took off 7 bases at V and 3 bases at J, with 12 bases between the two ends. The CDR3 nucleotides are TGTGCCAGCAACAACAGGGCGGCTAATGAAAAACTGTTTTTT. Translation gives CASNNRAANEKLFF.

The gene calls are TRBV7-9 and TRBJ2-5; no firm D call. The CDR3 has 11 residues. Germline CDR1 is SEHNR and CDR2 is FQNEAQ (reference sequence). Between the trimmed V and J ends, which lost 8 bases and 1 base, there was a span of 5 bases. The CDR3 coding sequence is TGTGCCAGCGGCGTCCAAGAGACCCAGTACTTC. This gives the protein CASGVQETQYF.

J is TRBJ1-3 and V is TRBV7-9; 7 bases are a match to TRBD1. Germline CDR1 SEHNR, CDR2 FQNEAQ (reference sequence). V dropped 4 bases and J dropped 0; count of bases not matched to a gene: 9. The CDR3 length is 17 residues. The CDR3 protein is CASSYGEGASSGNTIYF. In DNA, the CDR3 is TGTGCCAGCAGCTACGGGGAGGGGGCTTCCTCTGGAAACACCATATATTTT. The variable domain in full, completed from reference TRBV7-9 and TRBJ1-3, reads DTGVSQNPRHKITKRGQNVTFRCDPISEHNRLYWYRQTLGQGPEFLTYFQNEAQLEKSRLLSDRFSAERPKGSFSTLEIQRTEQGDSAMYLCASSYGEGASSGNTIYFGEGSWLTVV.

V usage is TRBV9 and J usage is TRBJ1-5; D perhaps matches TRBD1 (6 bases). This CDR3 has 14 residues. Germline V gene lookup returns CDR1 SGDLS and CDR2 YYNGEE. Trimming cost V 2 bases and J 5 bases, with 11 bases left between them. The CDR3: CASSVGAGDQPQHF. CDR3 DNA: TGTGCCAGCAGCGTGGGGGCCGGAGATCAGCCCCAGCATTTT.

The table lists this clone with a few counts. CDR3 nucleotides: TGTGCCAGCAGTGATCAGGGCTCTGGGGCCAACGTCCTGACTTTC. Translation: CASSDQGSGANVLTF. V usage is TRBV6-6 and J usage is TRBJ2-6, with a possible D match to TRBD1 (5 bases). Germline assignment: CDR1 MNHNY and CDR2 SVGAGI (reference sequence). V was clipped by 5 bases and J by 0 bases, with 8 bases between them. CDR3 length: 15 residues.

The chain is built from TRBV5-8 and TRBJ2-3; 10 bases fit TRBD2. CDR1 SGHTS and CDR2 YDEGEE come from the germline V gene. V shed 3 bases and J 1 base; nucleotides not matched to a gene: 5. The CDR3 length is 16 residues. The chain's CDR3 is CASSSDLAGGTDTQYF. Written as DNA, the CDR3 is TGTGCCAGCAGCTCGGACCTAGCGGGGGGCACAGATACGCAGTATTTT. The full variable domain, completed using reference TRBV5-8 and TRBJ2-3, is EAGVTQSPTHLIKTRGQQATLRCSPISGHTSVYWYQQALGLGLQFLLWYDEGEERNRGNFPPRFSGRQFPNYSSELNVNALELEDSALYLCASSSDLAGGTDTQYFGPGTRLTVL.

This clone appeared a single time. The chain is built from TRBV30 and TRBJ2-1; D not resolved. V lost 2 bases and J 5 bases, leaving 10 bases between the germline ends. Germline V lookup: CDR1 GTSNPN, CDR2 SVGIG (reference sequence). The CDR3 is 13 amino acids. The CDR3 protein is CAWSLGSNNEQFF. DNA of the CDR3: TGTGCCTGGAGTCTAGGATCTAACAATGAGCAGTTCTTC.